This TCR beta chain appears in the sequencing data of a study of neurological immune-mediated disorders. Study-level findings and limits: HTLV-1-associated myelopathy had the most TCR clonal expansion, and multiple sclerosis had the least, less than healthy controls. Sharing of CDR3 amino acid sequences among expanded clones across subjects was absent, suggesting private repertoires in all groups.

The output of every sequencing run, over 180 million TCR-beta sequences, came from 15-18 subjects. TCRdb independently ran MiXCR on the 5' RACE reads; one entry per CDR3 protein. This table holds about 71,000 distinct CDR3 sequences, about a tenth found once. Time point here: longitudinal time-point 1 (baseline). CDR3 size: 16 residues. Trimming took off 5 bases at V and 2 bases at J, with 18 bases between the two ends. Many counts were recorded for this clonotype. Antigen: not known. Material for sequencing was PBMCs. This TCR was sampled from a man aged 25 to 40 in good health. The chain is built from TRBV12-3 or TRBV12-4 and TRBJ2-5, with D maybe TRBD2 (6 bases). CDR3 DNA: TGTGCCAGCAGTCCCCGATGGGGGGAAAAACAAGAGACCCAGTACTTC. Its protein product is CASSPRWGEKQETQYF.